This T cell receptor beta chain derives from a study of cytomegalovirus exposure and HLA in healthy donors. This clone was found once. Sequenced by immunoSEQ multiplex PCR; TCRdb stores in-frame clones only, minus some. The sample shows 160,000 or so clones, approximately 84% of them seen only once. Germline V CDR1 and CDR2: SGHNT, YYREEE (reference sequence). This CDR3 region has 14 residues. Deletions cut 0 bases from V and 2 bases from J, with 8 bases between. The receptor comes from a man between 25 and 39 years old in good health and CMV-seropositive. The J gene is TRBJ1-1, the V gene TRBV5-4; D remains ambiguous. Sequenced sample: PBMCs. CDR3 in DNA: TGTGCCAGCAGCTTGGAACAGACAAACACTGAAGCTTTCTTT. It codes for CASSLEQTNTEAFF.